This entry features one T cell receptor (beta chain) sequence. Its target is unknown. The data derive from a study of PD-1 blockade in classical Hodgkin lymphoma. Broader study findings: Newly diagnosed patients had diversity similar to the baseline diversity of complete responders. Later analyses included only patients treated at least 1 year post-ASCT. With respect to the repertoire differences, their causes, possibly disease activity or prior therapy, remain undefined.

Documented time point: cycle 4 day 1 (C4D1), after five to seven weeks of nivolumab. Relapse was seen in all patients after autologous stem cell transplantation, and brentuximab vedotin exposure was variable. Each best response was a complete response, a partial response or progressive disease. The CDR3 has 15 residues. J was trimmed by 0 bases and V by 4 bases; bases with no gene match: 1. Germline CDR1 SGHAT, CDR2 FQNNGV. The protocol was immunoSEQ multiplex PCR, while the TCRdb copy is restricted to in-frame clones and leaves out a portion. Of some 8,700 clones in the sample, around 88% were seen once.

Sample: peripheral blood mononuclear cells (PBMCs), taken before the fourth cycle of nivolumab. The clonotype comes from a human donor with classical Hodgkin lymphoma. V usage is TRBV11-2 and J usage is TRBJ1-5; the match to TRBD1 covers 9 bases. The CDR3 spells CASSSDRGSNQPQHF. Here the CDR3 DNA reads TGTGCCAGCAGCTCGGACAGGGGTAGCAATCAGCCCCAGCATTTT.